The 29 T cell receptor beta chains below were found in one sample sequenced in a study of blood T cell repertoires in COVID-19. Repertoires were generated with immunoSEQ multiplex PCR, while TCRdb's copy carries only in-frame clones and drops some. Here the sample spans around 120,000 clones, more than 70% being singletons. Sequenced sample: peripheral blood. All receptors derive from an elderly man with active or convalescent COVID-19.

The chain links TRBV6-6 to TRBJ1-2; D is perhaps TRBD1 (5 bases). V lost 4 bases and J 5 bases, leaving 8 bases between the germline ends. The germline V gene encodes CDR1 MNHNY and CDR2 SVGAGI (reference sequence). There are 12 residues in the CDR3. The CDR3 nucleotides read TGTGCCAGCAGTTCGGGGGATTATGGCTACACCTTC. Amino acid sequence: CASSSGDYGYTF.

This clone has a single count. This rearrangement joins TRBV5-6 to TRBJ1-6; D is unclear. In germline, CDR1 is SGHDT, CDR2 YYEEEE. The CDR3 covers 13 residues. Trimming left V 4 bases short and J 5 bases short, with 7 bases between. The CDR3 bases are TGTGCCAGCAGCCGGGGAGATAATTCACCCCTCCACTTT. This encodes CASSRGDNSPLHF. Variable domain in full (rest from reference TRBV5-6 and TRBJ1-6): DAGVTQSPTHLIKTRGQQVTLRCSPKSGHDTVSWYQQALGQGPQFIFQYYEEEERQRGNFPDRFSGHQFPNYSSELNVNALLLGDSALYLCASSRGDNSPLHFGNGTRLTVT.

In this sample, this clone turned up many times. This chain uses TRBV14 with TRBJ2-3; possible D gene TRBD2, 5 bases. Trimming removed 4 bases from V and 5 bases from J, with 13 bases in between. Germline V gives CDR1 SGHDN, CDR2 FVKESK. This CDR3 region has 14 residues. CDR3 sequence reads: CASSLWTLKDTQYF. DNA for the CDR3: TGTGCCAGCAGCCTATGGACTTTGAAAGATACGCAGTATTTT.

The chain uses TRBV10-3 and TRBJ1-4; the D is unclear. The CDR3 extends over 13 amino acids. Germline assignment: CDR1 ENHRY and CDR2 SYGVKD. Trimming pared 9 bases from V and 6 bases from J, leaving 14 bases between. The CDR3 sequence is CAIATGIDEKLFF. For the CDR3, the DNA is TGTGCCATAGCGACGGGAATTGATGAAAAACTGTTTTTT.

The CDR3 region has the DNA TGTGCCAGCAGCTTAGTACCGGGGGGGTACAATGAGCAGTTCTTC. Translated, it gives CASSLVPGGYNEQFF. This chain links TRBV11-1 with TRBJ2-1; 8 bases line up with TRBD2. Losses at the gene ends were 1 base for V and 4 bases for J; bases not matched to a gene: 3. Germline loops: CDR1 SGHAT, CDR2 FQDESV (reference sequence). There are 15 residues in the CDR3.

In nucleotides, the CDR3 is TGTGCCAGCAGATTAACAGGGTCTTATGAGCAGTTCTTC. Protein product: CASRLTGSYEQFF. J is TRBJ2-1 and V is TRBV7-2, with TRBD1 as a possible D gene (6 bases). CDR3 length: 13 amino acids. Germline lookup yields CDR1 SGHTA and CDR2 FQGNSA. The V gene lost 6 bases and the J gene lost 8 bases, with 14 bases spanning the gap.

V usage is TRBV5-1 and J usage is TRBJ1-1; D unclear. CDR1 is SGHRS, CDR2 YFSETQ, per germline. V was pared by 1 base and J by 4 bases, with 14 bases between. The CDR3 covers 15 residues. In DNA, the CDR3 is TGCGCCAGCAGCTTGAATGATGGTGAGGGCACTGAAGCTTTCTTT. Protein: CASSLNDGEGTEAFF.

The genes are TRBV29-1 and TRBJ1-2; D gene uncertain. The CDR3 spans 12 residues. CDR1 SQVTM and CDR2 ANQGSEA come from the germline V gene. The V end lost 0 bases, the J end lost 8 bases, and 10 bases lay between the germline ends. The CDR3 sequence: CSVEEGSGGYTF. As DNA, the CDR3 is TGCAGCGTTGAAGAGGGTTCGGGGGGCTACACCTTC.

Remarks on this clone: At the DNA level, this CDR3 is encoded by other sequences in the same sample as well. The chain links TRBV10-3 to TRBJ2-3, with D unclear. The length of the CDR3 is 14 residues. The germline V gene has CDR1 ENHRY and CDR2 SYGVKD. V shed 2 bases and J shed 1 base, with 7 bases lying between them. In DNA, the CDR3 is TGTGCCATCAGTGAGGGAGCAGGCACAGATACGCAGTATTTT. Residues: CAISEGAGTDTQYF.

The rearrangement joins TRBV15 to TRBJ1-2; D gene ambiguous. Germline CDR1 and CDR2: LNHNV and YYDKDF (reference sequence). Trimming shortened V by 0 bases and J by 4 bases, and 9 bases separated the two germline ends. There are 14 residues in the CDR3. The CDR3 DNA reads as TGTGCCACCAGCAGAGAGGGCGGGTTCTATGGCTACACCTTC. Protein: CATSREGGFYGYTF.

This clone was detected once. The chain employs TRBV2 and TRBJ2-3, with TRBD2 matching 9 bases. The CDR3 is made up of 13 amino acids. Trimming at V came to 7 bases and at J to 9 bases, leaving 8 bases not matched to a gene. CDR1 is SNHLY, CDR2 FYNNEI, per germline. In DNA form, the CDR3 reads TGTGCCAGCAAGAGTAGCGGGGGCGGGACGCAGTATTTT. It encodes CASKSSGGGTQYF.

The chain uses TRBV13 and TRBJ1-2; possible D gene TRBD1, 6 bases. CDR1 PRHDT and CDR2 FYEKMQ come from the germline V gene (reference sequence). The CDR3 spans 15 residues. Trimming took off 3 bases at V and 4 bases at J, with 15 bases between the two ends. CDR3 nucleotides: TGTGCCAGCAGCTTCGGGTTGGGGGGGCTCTATGGCTACACCTTC. Its protein product is CASSFGLGGLYGYTF.

Only a few counts were recorded for this clone. V usage is TRBV12-5 and J usage is TRBJ2-1; 7 bases match TRBD1. There are 16 residues in the CDR3. Germline assignment: CDR1 LGHNT and CDR2 FRNRAP. The V and J ends lost 0 bases and 5 bases, in that order; junction bases with no gene match: 7. Here the CDR3 reads CASGLVQGLGHNEQFF. The CDR3 region has the DNA TGTGCTAGTGGTTTGGTACAGGGGTTAGGCCACAATGAGCAGTTCTTC.

The V call is TRBV9, the J call TRBJ1-4; 9 bases match TRBD1. The CDR3 has 15 amino acids. J gave up 5 bases and V 3 bases, and 5 bases lay outside the gene matches. In germline, CDR1 is SGDLS, CDR2 YYNGEE. The CDR3 protein is CASSAGDRENEKLFF. In DNA, the CDR3 is TGTGCCAGCAGCGCAGGGGACAGGGAAAATGAAAAACTGTTTTTT. The full variable domain, with the rest looked up from reference TRBV9 and TRBJ1-4, is DSGVTQTPKHLITATGQRVTLRCSPRSGDLSVYWYQQSLDQGLQFLIQYYNGEERAKGNILERFSAQQFPDLHSELNLSSLELGDSALYFCASSAGDRENEKLFFGSGTQLSVL.

The chain joins TRBV10-3 to TRBJ1-2; no reliable D call. Trimming stripped 0 bases from V and 6 bases from J, with 11 bases between. The CDR3 length is 14 residues. From germline, CDR1 is ENHRY and CDR2 SYGVKD. CDR3 sequence: CAISESEGWDGYTF. The DNA of the CDR3 is TGTGCCATCAGTGAGTCCGAGGGATGGGATGGCTACACCTTC.

The gene calls are TRBV27 and TRBJ1-6; 7 bases fit TRBD1. V was pared by 5 bases and J by 11 bases, with 3 bases of the junction left unmatched. The CDR3 is 12 amino acids. CDR1 and CDR2 (germline): MNHEY, SMNVEV (reference sequence). CDR3 loop: CASSRQGTPLHF. CDR3 nucleotide sequence: TGTGCCAGCAGTAGACAGGGCACACCCCTCCACTTT.

The rearrangement joins TRBV6-6 to TRBJ1-2; 8 bases align to TRBD1. The CDR3 length is 13 residues. Per germline, CDR1 MNHNY and CDR2 SVGAGI (reference sequence). Unmatched junction bases numbered 3, after V lost 6 bases and J lost 3 bases. CDR3 sequence reads: CASRQGGHYGYTF. The CDR3 DNA follows: TGTGCCAGCAGACAGGGGGGGCACTATGGCTACACCTTC.

Worth noting for this clone: Other nucleotide sequences in the sample specify the same CDR3. The chain couples TRBV10-3 to TRBJ2-3; 9 positions match TRBD2. Trimming at V came to 5 bases and at J to 1 base, leaving 1 base not matched to a gene. CDR3 length: 14 amino acids. CDR1 ENHRY and CDR2 SYGVKD come from the germline V gene. The CDR3 loop is CAISLAGGTDTQYF. Written as DNA, the CDR3 is TGTGCCATCAGTTTAGCGGGGGGCACAGATACGCAGTATTTT.

This sequence joins TRBV6-5 and TRBJ2-7; D is possibly TRBD1 (6 bases). The V gene's germline CDR1 is MNHEY and CDR2 SVGAGI. Trimming took 7 bases from V and 0 from J, leaving 16 bases between them. The CDR3 totals 15 residues. CDR3 amino acids: CASTLIQGNSYEQYF. CDR3 DNA sequence: TGTGCCAGCACCCTAATACAGGGAAACTCCTACGAGCAGTACTTC.

The chain joins TRBV28 to TRBJ1-1, with 8 bases that match TRBD1. Germline CDR1 MDHEN, CDR2 SYDVKM. This CDR3 region has 14 residues. With 6 bases clipped from V and 4 bases from J, the junction kept 7 bases outside the gene matches. For the CDR3, the DNA is TGTGCCAGCAGACCAACACAGGGGGTCACTGAAGCTTTCTTT. Translating gives CASRPTQGVTEAFF.

The rearrangement uses TRBV18 and TRBJ2-3, with 13 positions matching TRBD2. J was trimmed by 6 bases and V by 6 bases; bases with no gene match: 3. CDR1 is KGHSH and CDR2 is LQKENI in the germline V gene. The CDR3 is 14 residues long. CDR3 sequence: CASSRTSGGDTQYF. CDR3 bases: TGTGCCAGCTCGCGGACTAGCGGGGGTGATACGCAGTATTTT.

The chain recombines TRBV7-2 with TRBJ1-1; D gene unclear. Germline V CDR1 and CDR2: SGHTA, FQGNSA. The length of the CDR3 is 15 residues. V was trimmed by 6 bases and J by 0 bases, leaving 14 bases between them. CDR3 nucleotides: TGTGCCAGCAGTTTTAGCGGCGGGGTGAACACTGAAGCTTTCTTT. Translated, it gives CASSFSGGVNTEAFF.

The V gene is TRBV5-3, the J gene TRBJ2-1; 12 bases are shared with TRBD2. TRBV5-3 is an ORF for which the function is uncertain. CDR3 length: 17 residues. V shed 0 bases and J 6 bases; nucleotides not matched to a gene: 7. The CDR3 coding sequence is TGTGCCAGAAGCTTGGCATCTAGCGGGGGGGCCGGCAATGAGCAGTTCTTC. Translating it yields CARSLASSGGAGNEQFF.

V and J are TRBV6-5 and TRBJ1-1, with a tentative D call TRBD1 (6 bases). The CDR3 sequence is 14 residues long. Per the germline V gene, CDR1 is MNHEY and CDR2 is SVGAGI. Trimming removed 3 bases at V and 4 bases at J, with 12 bases between. CDR3 nucleotides: TGTGCCAGCAGTTATCGGGGGGGCCCCACTGAAGCTTTCTTT. Translated: CASSYRGGPTEAFF.

The chain combines TRBV7-2 with TRBJ1-1; D uncertain. V was cut by 3 bases and J by 1 base, with 12 bases left in between. CDR1 is SGHTA and CDR2 is FQGNSA in the germline V gene. The CDR3 runs to 15 residues. The CDR3 spells CASSLARQKNTEAFF. In nucleotides, the CDR3 is TGTGCCAGCAGCTTGGCTAGGCAGAAGAACACTGAAGCTTTCTTT.

The chain couples TRBV2 to TRBJ2-1; 10 bases match TRBD2. V gave up 1 base and J gave up 7 bases; unmatched junction bases: 4. CDR1 and CDR2 (germline): SNHLY, FYNNEI. The CDR3 is made up of 15 amino acids. The CDR3 nucleotides read TGTGCCAGCAGTGAAGTGGGACTAGCGTTAAATGAGCAGTTCTTC. Protein sequence: CASSEVGLALNEQFF.

J is TRBJ1-3 and V is TRBV7-2; no clear D. V was shortened by 1 base and J by 4 bases, with 11 bases between the two germline ends. Germline V gene sequence: CDR1 SGHTA, CDR2 FQGNSA. CDR3 length equals 15 residues. In nucleotides, the CDR3 is TGTGCCAGCAGCTTAGTAGTCGGAGCAGGAAACACCATATATTTT. Encoded protein: CASSLVVGAGNTIYF.

The chain uses TRBV5-6 and TRBJ1-4, with D possibly being TRBD1 (5 bases). The CDR3 is 15 residues long. V lost 0 bases to trimming and J lost 8 bases, with 14 bases between them. CDR1 is SGHDT, CDR2 YYEEEE, per germline. The CDR3 here is CASSLEEGLGEKLFF. The DNA of the CDR3 is TGTGCCAGCAGCTTGGAGGAGGGGTTGGGCGAAAAACTGTTTTTT.

This sequence joins TRBV7-2 and TRBJ2-5, with TRBD2 matching 13 bases. The CDR3 spans 16 residues. J was trimmed by 5 bases and V by 5 bases; bases with no gene match: 8. In germline, CDR1 is SGHTA, CDR2 FQGNSA. CDR3 region: CASSPQTSGGPETQYF. CDR3 in DNA: TGTGCCAGCAGCCCCCAGACTAGCGGGGGGCCGGAGACCCAGTACTTC.